These 24 T cell receptor beta chains were sequenced from one sample in a study of beta chain features in type 1 diabetes. Study results and limitations: Shorter TCRB CDR3s, moderately but significantly so, were found in Type 1 diabetes patients in all four CD4+ subsets.

Expressed TCRB transcripts got sequenced, as all isolated RNA was reverse transcribed. Profiling relied on immunoSEQ multiplex PCR, and the TCRdb table lists in-frame clones only, not all of them. This table has around 600,000 clones, approximately 13% appearing once. What these receptors recognize is not known. Sequencing was performed on naive CD4+ T cells from blood. The source is a man under 40 with type 1 diabetes.

V is TRBV7-2 and J is TRBJ2-5; D call uncertain. Germline CDR1 SGHTA, CDR2 FQGNSA. V lost 5 bases, J lost 2 bases, and 21 bases lay in between. The CDR3 runs to 17 residues. CDR3 DNA sequence: TGTGCCAGCAGCCGCCTCCACGTGAGCCAGACACAAGAGACCCAGTACTTC. It yields the protein CASSRLHVSQTQETQYF.

This clone was observed a handful of times. The junction departs from germline at one end; a sequencing error may be responsible. The CDR3 reads CASGEMQLQAQYF. The CDR3 DNA reads as TGTGCCAGCGGTGAAATGCAACTCCAGGCCCAGTACTTC. The chain combines TRBV2 with TRBJ2-5; D gene ambiguous. CDR1 and CDR2 from the germline V gene are SNHLY and FYNNEI. The CDR3 sequence is 13 residues long.

The chain links TRBV7-2 to TRBJ2-5, with D possibly TRBD2 on 6 matching bases. CDR1 SGHTA and CDR2 FQGNSA come from the germline V gene. CDR3 size: 15 residues. V lost 5 bases to trimming and J lost 2 bases, with 15 bases between them. CDR3 DNA: TGTGCCAGCAGCCCCTTGCGGGGCCGGCAAGAGACCCAGTACTTC. It specifies CASSPLRGRQETQYF.

This clone was counted only a few times. This chain connects TRBV11-3 to TRBJ2-5; TRBD2 is a possible D gene (5 bases). The CDR3 is 14 amino acids. V was cut by 0 bases and J by 3 bases, with 8 bases left in between. Germline CDR1 reads SGHNT; CDR2 reads YENEEA. CDR3: CASSLDHGKETQYF. For the CDR3, the DNA is TGTGCCAGCAGCTTAGATCACGGGAAAGAGACCCAGTACTTC. Full variable domain (rest looked up from reference TRBV11-3 and TRBJ2-5): EAGVVQSPRYKIIEKKQPVAFWCNPISGHNTLYWYLQNLGQGPELLIRYENEEAVDDSQLPKDRFSAERLKGVDSTLKIQPAELGDSAVYLCASSLDHGKETQYFGPGTRLLVL.

The table lists this clone with a few counts. The V call is TRBV18, the J call TRBJ1-5; 7 bases line up with TRBD1. Germline CDR1 and CDR2: KGHSH and LQKENI. This CDR3 comprises 15 residues. The ends lost 2 bases at V and 4 bases at J; junction bases unmatched: 5. The CDR3: CASSPLAGGNQPQHF. CDR3 in DNA: TGTGCCAGCTCACCATTGGCAGGGGGTAATCAGCCCCAGCATTTT. Full variable domain (remainder filled in from reference TRBV18 and TRBJ1-5): NAGVMQNPRHLVRRRGQEARLRCSPMKGHSHVYWYRQLPEEGLKFMVYLQKENIIDESGMPKERFSAEFPKEGPSILRIQQVVRGDSAAYFCASSPLAGGNQPQHFGDGTRLSIL.

This clone was seen more than once but under ten times. This chain links TRBV15 with TRBJ1-2; the D is unclear. The CDR3 loop spans 14 amino acids. V was shortened by 0 bases and J by 8 bases, with 13 bases between the two germline ends. The germline CDR1 and CDR2 sequences are LNHNV and YYDKDF (reference sequence). The CDR3 DNA sequence: TGTGCCACCAGCAGAGATCGGACGTCCGGCGGCTACACCTTC. It yields the protein CATSRDRTSGGYTF.

This clone was counted a few times. The genes are TRBV4-3 and TRBJ1-4; D may be TRBD1 (5 bases). The germline V and J ends were trimmed by 0 bases and 4 bases, with 15 bases remaining between them. Germline CDR1 LGHNA, CDR2 YSLEER. This CDR3 spans 17 amino acids. The CDR3 spells CASSQEAGTELNEKLFF. CDR3 sequence (DNA): TGCGCCAGCAGCCAAGAGGCGGGGACCGAACTTAATGAAAAACTGTTTTTT.

V gene TRBV6-5 combines with J gene TRBJ2-1; 13 nucleotides agree with TRBD2. The CDR3 runs 15 residues. Germline V gene sequence: CDR1 MNHEY, CDR2 SVGAGI. With V trimmed by 6 bases and J by 9 bases, 8 bases remained unmatched. Here the CDR3 reads CASRLGTSGVSEQFF. The CDR3 DNA sequence: TGTGCCAGCAGACTCGGGACTAGCGGGGTCAGTGAGCAGTTCTTC.

The chain is built from TRBV6-6 and TRBJ2-7, with TRBD1 matching 9 bases. Germline V CDR1 and CDR2: MNHNY, SVGAGI (reference sequence). V lost 6 bases, J lost 4 bases, and 10 bases stayed unmatched. This CDR3 contains 15 residues. CDR3 region: CASRDTGGRRYEQYF. CDR3 in DNA: TGTGCCAGCAGGGACACAGGGGGCCGAAGATACGAGCAGTACTTC.

The table lists this clone with a few counts. V and J are TRBV7-9 and TRBJ2-1; unclear D gene. Germline CDR1 is SEHNR and CDR2 is FQNEAQ (reference sequence). The V and J ends lost 2 bases and 13 bases respectively, with 9 bases between them. The CDR3 is made up of 11 amino acids. CDR3 amino acids: CASSLLGGQFF. The CDR3 nucleotides are TGTGCCAGCAGCTTATTGGGTGGACAGTTCTTC.

This clone was found a few times. The V call is TRBV18, the J call TRBJ2-5; D unclear. This CDR3 comprises 15 residues. Trimming took off 3 bases at V and 2 bases at J, with 13 bases between the two ends. CDR1 KGHSH and CDR2 LQKENI come from the germline V gene. The CDR3 is CASSPQGNYQETQYF. CDR3 DNA: TGTGCCAGCTCACCCCAAGGGAATTATCAAGAGACCCAGTACTTC. The full variable domain, its missing parts supplied by reference TRBV18 and TRBJ2-5, is NAGVMQNPRHLVRRRGQEARLRCSPMKGHSHVYWYRQLPEEGLKFMVYLQKENIIDESGMPKERFSAEFPKEGPSILRIQQVVRGDSAAYFCASSPQGNYQETQYFGPGTRLLVL.

This clone came up a few times. The chain links TRBV6-5 to TRBJ2-7; D is possibly TRBD1 or TRBD2 (6 bases each). Trimming cost V 5 bases and J 2 bases, with 13 bases left between them. Germline CDR1 reads MNHEY; CDR2 reads SVGAGI. The CDR3 is 14 amino acids. This CDR3 reads CASSPRGGTYEQYF. DNA for the CDR3: TGTGCCAGCAGTCCACGAGGGGGGACCTACGAGCAGTACTTC.

This clone occurred once. The chain carries TRBV10-1 and TRBJ1-2, with a tentative D call TRBD1 (5 bases). The CDR3 is made up of 14 amino acids. Between the trimmed V and J ends, which lost 5 bases and 7 bases, there was a span of 17 bases. The germline gives CDR1 WNHNN, CDR2 SYGVQD (reference sequence). In nucleotides, the CDR3 is TGCGCCAGCAGTTCCAACGGGGGTCCTGGTGGCTACACCTTC. Translated: CASSSNGGPGGYTF.

V and J are TRBV23-1 and TRBJ2-6; D is unclear. TRBV23-1 is identified as an open reading frame with a role that is uncertain. The V and J ends lost 0 bases and 4 bases respectively, with 13 bases between them. The CDR3 sequence is 17 residues long. As DNA, the CDR3 is TGCGCCAGCAGTCAATCTTGCAAGGGCCCCGGGGCCAACGTCCTGACTTTC. It translates to CASSQSCKGPGANVLTF.

This clone was observed a few times. The chain combines TRBV6-5 with TRBJ2-2, with D possibly TRBD1 on 6 matching bases. Germline CDR1 reads MNHEY; CDR2 reads SVGAGI. CDR3 length equals 14 residues. The V end was cut by 1 base, the J end by 4 bases, with 7 bases between. The CDR3 nucleotides read TGTGCCAGCAGTTACTGGACAGCCACCGGGGAGCTGTTTTTT. Encoded protein: CASSYWTATGELFF.

This clone is a singleton in its sample. The chain employs TRBV4-2 and TRBJ2-5; either TRBD1 or TRBD2 may fit D (6 bases each). The CDR3 is made up of 17 amino acids. Looked up from germline, CDR1 is LGHNA and CDR2 is YNFKEQ. V gave up 4 bases and J gave up 1 base, with 19 bases separating them. The CDR3 protein is CASSPSGGGKGQETQYF. CDR3 sequence (DNA): TGTGCCAGCAGCCCCTCCGGAGGGGGGAAGGGCCAAGAGACCCAGTACTTC.

This chain uses TRBV7-8 with TRBJ1-2; D possibly corresponds to TRBD1 (5 bases). The CDR3 sequence is 14 residues long. V shed 5 bases and J shed 8 bases, with 18 bases lying between them. Germline V gene data show CDR1 as SGHVS and CDR2 as FQNEAQ. CDR3 sequence (DNA): TGTGCCAGCAGCCATGGGACGGCGGGCGCCGGCTACACCTTC. Translation: CASSHGTAGAGYTF.

This clone appeared a few times. The chain uses TRBV5-1 and TRBJ2-5, with D perhaps matching TRBD1 (5 bases). This CDR3 has 14 amino acids. V lost 3 bases to trimming and J lost 5 bases, with 14 bases between them. Germline V gene data show CDR1 as SGHRS and CDR2 as YFSETQ. The CDR3 DNA reads TGCGCCAGCAGCTCAGGGTCAACCAAGGAGACCCAGTACTTC. As protein: CASSSGSTKETQYF.

On this clone: A much larger clone differs from this one at a single base, so this may be a read error. The V call is TRBV11-2, the J call TRBJ1-1; D is possibly TRBD1 (6 bases). The CDR3 sequence is 13 residues long. Trimming took off 5 bases at V and 1 base at J, with 8 bases between the two ends. Germline V gene lookup returns CDR1 SGHAT and CDR2 FQNNGV. As DNA, the CDR3 is TGTGCCAGCAGCCCACAGGGGAACACTGAAGCTTTCTTT. Protein sequence: CASSPQGNTEAFF.

This rearrangement joins TRBV2 to TRBJ1-1; D gene ambiguous. The V gene lost 5 bases and the J gene lost 1 base, with 2 bases spanning the gap. The CDR3 is 11 amino acids. Per germline, CDR1 SNHLY and CDR2 FYNNEI. CDR3 sequence reads: CASSPNTEAFF. In nucleotides, the CDR3 is TGTGCCAGCAGTCCGAACACTGAAGCTTTCTTT.

The chain combines TRBV4-3 with TRBJ2-1; no clear D gene. The CDR3 spans 13 residues. V was cut by 1 base and J by 6 bases, with 7 bases left in between. The germline gives CDR1 LGHNA, CDR2 YSLEER. CDR3 DNA: TGCGCCAGCAGCCAAGGCGCTTTCAATGAGCAGTTCTTC. Translation: CASSQGAFNEQFF.

V gene TRBV6-1 combines with J gene TRBJ2-2; TRBD1 or TRBD2 may be the D gene (5 bases each). Trimming left V 7 bases short and J 3 bases short, with 15 bases between. The CDR3 is 15 amino acids. CDR1 and CDR2 from the germline V gene are MNHNS and SASEGT. CDR3 in DNA: TGTGCCAGCACACCCGGGACCTGGGACACCGGGGAGCTGTTTTTT. This gives the protein CASTPGTWDTGELFF.

In its sample, this clone was seen a few times. This chain uses TRBV28 with TRBJ2-5; TRBD2 might be the D (6 bases). The CDR3 totals 14 residues. Per the germline V gene, CDR1 is MDHEN and CDR2 is SYDVKM. With 7 bases removed from V and 0 bases from J, the gap between germline ends came to 12 bases. CDR3 loop: CASKRATNQETQYF. In nucleotides, the CDR3 is TGTGCCAGCAAGCGGGCAACTAACCAAGAGACCCAGTACTTC.

The chain uses TRBV7-2 and TRBJ2-5, with TRBD2 identical over 15 bases. Looked up from germline, CDR1 is SGHTA and CDR2 is FQGNSA. The CDR3 has 17 residues. V was pared by 5 bases and J by 4 bases, with 8 bases of the junction left unmatched. CDR3 amino acids: CASSPRTSGGARETQYF. The CDR3, as DNA: TGTGCCAGCAGCCCCAGGACTAGCGGGGGGGCGCGAGAGACCCAGTACTTC.